This TCR beta chain was profiled in a study of T cell repertoires in cytomegalovirus infection. Findings and caveats of the study: People with CMV and the relevant HLA were identified by cumulative public TCR beta family frequency.

This clonotype has a handful of counts. Its antigen is not known. This CDR3 spans 18 amino acids. Germline CDR1 SEHNR, CDR2 FQNEAQ (reference sequence). V trimming: 7 bases; J trimming: 0 bases; junction bases outside the gene matches: 9. A single record per CDR3 protein comes from TCRdb applying MiXCR to the reads. The profile shows some 600,000 distinct CDR3 sequences, approximately 24% of them singletons. This clonotype originated in a human donor in good health (CMV status not recorded). Some clones in this sample may be carry-over from other donors' samples. Sequenced sample: CD8+ T cells from PBMCs. This chain joins TRBV7-9 and TRBJ2-1; TRBD2 agrees at 13 bases. CDR3 sequence (DNA): TGTGCCAGCACCGGACTAGCGGGGGCCACGAGCTCCTACAATGAGCAGTTCTTC. Its translation: CASTGLAGATSSYNEQFF.